This entry lists 5 T cell receptor beta chains sequenced from one sample in a study of blood T cell repertoires in COVID-19. Here immunoSEQ multiplex PCR was the method, and the copy in TCRdb shows in-frame clones only, minus some. The sample yields 150,000 to 200,000 clones, 89% seen once. Material for sequencing was peripheral blood. These TCRs come from a man younger than 35 who had recovered from COVID-19.

CDR3 DNA sequence: TGTGCCTGGAGTGTAGAGGGCGAGCAGTACTTC. The encoded protein is CAWSVEGEQYF. The chain has TRBV30 and TRBJ2-7; possibly TRBD2 for D (5 bases). The CDR3 runs 11 residues. With 0 bases removed from V and 6 bases from J, the gap between germline ends came to 6 bases. Germline lookup yields CDR1 GTSNPN and CDR2 SVGIG (reference sequence).

This clone was detected only once. This chain links TRBV7-9 with TRBJ1-4, with D tentatively TRBD1 (5 bases). CDR1 SEHNR and CDR2 FQNEAQ come from the germline V gene (reference sequence). The ends were cut back, 7 bases at V and 5 bases at J, with 11 bases in the middle. The CDR3 has 13 amino acids. CDR3 sequence reads: CASTLEGNEKLFF. The CDR3 DNA follows: TGTGCCAGCACCCTGGAGGGGAATGAAAAACTGTTTTTT.

This chain uses TRBV21-1 with TRBJ1-2; the D call of TRBD1 is as the table states it, not checked on the DNA. TRBV21-1 is annotated as a pseudogene. CDR3 length equals 17 residues. CDR3 amino acids: CASSKHPGQPQPYGYTF. In nucleotides, the CDR3 is TGTGCCAGCAGCAAACACCCCGGACAGCCTCAACCCTATGGCTACACCTTC.

The chain couples TRBV7-3 to TRBJ1-2; D is ambiguous. The CDR3 is made up of 16 amino acids. Germline CDR1 SGHTA, CDR2 FQGTGA. Trimming left V 5 bases short and J 0 bases short, with 16 bases between. The CDR3 spells CASSPTGMNANYGYTF. The CDR3 coding sequence is TGTGCCAGCAGCCCTACGGGGATGAACGCTAACTATGGCTACACCTTC.

The rearrangement uses TRBV30 and TRBJ1-5, with TRBD1 as a possible D gene (5 bases). This CDR3 contains 15 residues. The V and J ends lost 0 bases and 7 bases respectively, with 16 bases between them. Germline V gives CDR1 GTSNPN, CDR2 SVGIG (reference sequence). This chain's CDR3 is CAWSVGTSRVQPQHF. The CDR3, as DNA: TGTGCCTGGAGTGTCGGGACTTCAAGAGTACAGCCCCAGCATTTT.